These T cell receptor beta chains were read from a single sample in a study of cytomegalovirus exposure and HLA in healthy donors. Method: immunoSEQ multiplex PCR; TCRdb's copy keeps in-frame clones and lacks some. This table has about 57,000 clones, just over 90% appearing once. Sequences were obtained from PBMCs. The source is a woman between 18 and 29 years old in good health and CMV-seronegative. Both conserved end residues are part of each CDR3. Each record gives: clone size, V gene, J gene, D gene, CDR3 protein, CDR3 DNA. D genes are given only for firm matches. The size of a clone is reported for some rows only, either as once, few or many, or as a class for expanded clones.

.	TRBV2	TRBJ2-1	.	CASSVRWGGENEQFF	TGTGCCAGCAGTGTCAGATGGGGCGGAGAGAATGAGCAGTTCTTC
.	TRBV7-6	TRBJ2-1	.	CASSLVVATDSYNEQFF	TGTGCCAGCAGCTTAGTGGTAGCGACTGACTCCTACAATGAGCAGTTCTTC
.	TRBV6-1	TRBJ2-3	TRBD2	CASSEGGGGSDTQYF	TGTGCCAGCAGTGAAGGCGGGGGGGGGTCAGATACGCAGTATTTT
.	TRBV11-2	TRBJ1-1	TRBD1	CASSLGRGVGHFDTEAFF	TGTGCCAGCAGCTTAGGCAGGGGGGTCGGGCACTTTGACACTGAAGCTTTCTTT
.	TRBV27	TRBJ2-1	TRBD1	CATLRTGKVYNEQFF	TGTGCCACCCTTCGGACAGGGAAGGTGTACAATGAGCAGTTCTTC
once	TRBV21-1	TRBJ2-7	.	CASSKTEGSNDRGNF	TGTGCCAGCAGCAAAACGGAGGGGAGTAATGACAGGGGAAACTTC
.	TRBV5-1	TRBJ2-2	.	CASSLVVASTGELFF	TGCGCCAGCAGCTTGGTGGTAGCGAGCACCGGGGAGCTGTTTTTT
.	TRBV2	TRBJ2-5	TRBD2	CASSIVAGGPRGQETQYF	TGTGCCAGCAGTATAGTAGCGGGGGGGCCGCGGGGACAAGAGACCCAGTACTTC
.	TRBV7-9	TRBJ2-1	.	CASSSSRGAGPSEYNEQFF	TGTGCCAGCAGCTCTTCTCGGGGGGCCGGCCCTTCTGAATACAATGAGCAGTTCTTC
.	TRBV2	TRBJ2-6	.	CASSGVRRFSGANVLTF	TGTGCCAGCAGTGGGGTAAGGCGGTTCTCTGGGGCCAACGTCCTGACTTTC
.	TRBV6-5	TRBJ1-1	.	CASRGRSKDTEAFF	TGTGCCAGCAGAGGCAGGTCTAAGGACACTGAAGCTTTCTTT
.	TRBV5-1	TRBJ1-1	TRBD1	CASSLTGTANTEAFF	TGCGCCAGCAGCTTAACCGGGACAGCAAACACTGAAGCTTTCTTT
.	TRBV4-1	TRBJ2-3	TRBD2	CASSQDRGGYTDTQYF	TGCGCCAGCAGCCAAGATCGGGGGGGATACACAGATACGCAGTATTTT
.	TRBV15	TRBJ2-5	TRBD1	CATSRDRQGYRETQYF	TGTGCCACCAGCAGGGATAGACAGGGTTATAGGGAGACCCAGTACTTC
.	TRBV27	TRBJ1-2	TRBD1	CASSLSFRQGINYGYTF	TGTGCCAGCAGTTTATCGTTTAGACAGGGGATCAACTATGGCTACACCTTC
.	TRBV19	TRBJ2-5	TRBD1	CASSIGDRGEETQYF	TGTGCCAGTAGTATAGGGGACAGGGGCGAGGAGACCCAGTACTTC
.	TRBV5-1	TRBJ2-1	.	CASSLGGYEQFF	TGCGCCAGCAGCTTGGGAGGGTATGAGCAGTTCTTC
.	TRBV5-4	TRBJ2-2	.	CASSPPGARSNTGELFF	TGTGCCAGCAGCCCACCAGGGGCCAGATCGAACACCGGGGAGCTGTTTTTT
.	TRBV7-8	TRBJ1-4	TRBD1	CASSRREGQGAWILFF	TGTGCCAGCAGCCGGCGTGAGGGACAGGGGGCATGGATACTGTTTTTT
.	TRBV5-4	TRBJ2-1	TRBD2	CASSLGGGRATYNEQFF	TGTGCCAGCAGCTTGGGGGGCGGGAGGGCCACCTACAATGAGCAGTTCTTC
once	TRBV10-3	TRBJ2-1	TRBD2	CAIRTSGGSYNEQFF	TGTGCCATCCGAACTAGCGGGGGCTCCTACAATGAGCAGTTCTTC
.	TRBV6-1	TRBJ1-2	TRBD1	CASRVATGGFYGYTF	TGTGCCAGCAGGGTAGCAACAGGGGGCTTCTATGGCTACACCTTC
.	TRBV7-6	TRBJ2-1	.	CASSVDPQGAGDNEQFF	TGTGCCAGCAGCGTCGACCCCCAGGGGGCGGGAGACAATGAGCAGTTCTTC
.	TRBV7-9	TRBJ2-3	TRBD2	CAILSYRPRGGTDTQYF	TGTGCCATCCTATCTTATCGCCCGCGGGGGGGCACAGATACGCAGTATTTT
once	TRBV19	TRBJ1-2	TRBD1	CASIEGAIGGYTF	TGTGCCAGTATCGAGGGGGCAATAGGTGGCTACACCTTC
.	TRBV5-4	TRBJ2-7	TRBD1	CASSRGQDNSYEQYF	TGTGCCAGCAGCCGTGGACAGGATAACTCCTACGAGCAGTACTTC
.	TRBV28	TRBJ1-2	.	CASGAVYYGYTF	TGTGCCAGCGGGGCAGTCTACTATGGCTACACCTTC